This T cell receptor (beta chain) is drawn from a study of cytomegalovirus exposure and HLA in healthy donors. Regarding the study as a whole: A missense variant in DCLRE1C was later tied to TCR beta V- and J-gene trimming. A later analysis reportedly found fewer N-insertions in an Asian-associated ancestry cluster than the roughly 730-donor mean.

Points on this clone: The antigen remains undetermined.

Germline V gene sequence: CDR1 KGHSY, CDR2 FQNENV. CDR3 size: 14 residues. V lost 6 bases and J 5 bases, leaving 11 bases between the germline ends. This PCR relied on a set of 60 Vbeta primers and 13 Jbeta primers. Clones were read by immunoSEQ multiplex PCR, and TCRdb kept only the in-frame ones, dropping some. The sample holds fewer than 130,000 clones; 86% are singletons and the top ten take around 2%. This clonotype originated in a man in his forties in good health and CMV-seronegative. The chain joins TRBV16 to TRBJ1-6; no firm D call. The sequenced material came from PBMCs. The DNA for the CDR3 is TGTGCCAGCAGTTCTATGGTTGATAATTCACCCCTCCACTTT. This sequence encodes CASSSMVDNSPLHF.